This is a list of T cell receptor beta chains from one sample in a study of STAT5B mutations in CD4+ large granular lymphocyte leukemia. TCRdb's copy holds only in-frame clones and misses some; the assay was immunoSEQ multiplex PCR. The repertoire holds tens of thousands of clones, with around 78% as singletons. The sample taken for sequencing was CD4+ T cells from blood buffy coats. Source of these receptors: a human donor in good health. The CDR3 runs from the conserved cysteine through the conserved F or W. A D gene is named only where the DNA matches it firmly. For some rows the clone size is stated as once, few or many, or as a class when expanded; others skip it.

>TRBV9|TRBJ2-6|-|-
TGTGCCAGCAGCGTCAGTCAGGGTTCCGGGGCCAACGTCCTGACTTTC
CASSVSQGSGANVLTF
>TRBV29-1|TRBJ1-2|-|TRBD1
TGCAGCGTTAACAGGGGACATGGCTACACCTTC
CSVNRGHGYTF
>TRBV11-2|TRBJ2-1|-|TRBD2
TGTGCCAGCAGCTTAGTAGCGGGAGAGGTCTACAATGAGCAGTTCTTC
CASSLVAGEVYNEQFF
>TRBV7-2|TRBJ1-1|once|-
TGTGCCAGCAGCTTCCACGGACAGTTTGAAGCTTTCTTT
CASSFHGQFEAFF
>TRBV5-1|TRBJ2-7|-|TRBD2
TGCGCCAGCAGCTTGTCCGGGGGGGCAATCGAGCAGTACTTC
CASSLSGGAIEQYF
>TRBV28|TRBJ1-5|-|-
TGTGCCAGCATTGGGGGGCCCTTCCAACGAAATCAGCCCCAGCATTTT
CASIGGPFQRNQPQHF
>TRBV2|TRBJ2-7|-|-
TGTGCCAGCAGGGGCGAGGGTCACGAGCAGTACTTC
CASRGEGHEQYF
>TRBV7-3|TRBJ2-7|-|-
TGTGCCAGCACCCAGTCCCCCGGACAGAACTACGAGCAGTACTTC
CASTQSPGQNYEQYF
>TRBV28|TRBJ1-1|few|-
TGTGCCAGCAGGAAAATGAAGACTGAAGCTTTCTTT
CASRKMKTEAFF
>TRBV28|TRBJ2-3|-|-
TGTGCCAGCAGTTCCTCCGCAGATACGCAGTATTTT
CASSSSADTQYF
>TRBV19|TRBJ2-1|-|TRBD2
TGTGCCAGTAGTCTATTCGGGGGGGCGTACAATGAGCAGTTCTTC
CASSLFGGAYNEQFF
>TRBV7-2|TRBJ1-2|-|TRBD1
TGTGCCAGCAGGTCGACAGGGGCCCAAAGGGGCTACACCTTC
CASRSTGAQRGYTF
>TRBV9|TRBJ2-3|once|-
TGTGCCAGCAGCGTAGTGAGCGAGACAGATACGCAGTATTTT
CASSVVSETDTQYF
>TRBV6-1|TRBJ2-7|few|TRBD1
TGTGCCAGCAGGTCACAGGGGGTCCACGAGCAGTACTTC
CASRSQGVHEQYF
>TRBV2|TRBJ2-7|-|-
TGTGCCAGCAGTACAGGGTCGGTCCCTTACGAGCAGTACTTC
CASSTGSVPYEQYF
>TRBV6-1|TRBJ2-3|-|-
TGTGCCAGCAGTGACCTCCTGCGGGCAGATACGCAGTATTTT
CASSDLLRADTQYF
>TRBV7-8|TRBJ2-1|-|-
TGTGCCAGCGCAGGGGTGAATGAGCAGTTCTTC
CASAGVNEQFF
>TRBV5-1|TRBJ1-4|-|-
TGCGCCAGCAGCGCCGACACGACTAATGAAAAACTGTTTTTT
CASSADTTNEKLFF
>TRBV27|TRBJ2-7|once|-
TGTGCCAGCAGTCAGAGGACATTGGGCTCCTACGGGCAGTACTTC
CASSQRTLGSYGQYF
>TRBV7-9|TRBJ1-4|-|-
TGTGCCAGCAGCTTTAGTTCAGGGACCCTAGGGACTGAAAAACTGTTTTTT
CASSFSSGTLGTEKLFF
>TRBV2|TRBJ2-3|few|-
TGTGCCAGCAGCGGCGTCGGTATTGATACGCAGTATTTT
CASSGVGIDTQYF
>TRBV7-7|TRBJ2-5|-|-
TGTGCCAGCAGCTTAGCGGGGGAGACCCAGTACTTC
CASSLAGETQYF
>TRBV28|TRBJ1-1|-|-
TGTGCCAGCAGTTCAGGGTGGTCGAACACTGAAGCTTTCTTT
CASSSGWSNTEAFF
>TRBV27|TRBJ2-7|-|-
TGTGCCAGCAGTCCAGACCCGGGACATTCCTACGAGCAGTACTTC
CASSPDPGHSYEQYF
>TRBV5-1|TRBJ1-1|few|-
TGCGCCAGCAGCTTGCGGGGGAACACTGAAGCTTTCTTT
CASSLRGNTEAFF
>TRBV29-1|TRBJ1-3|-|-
TGCAGCGTTGGAGGTCCTAGCTCTGGAAACACCATATATTTT
CSVGGPSSGNTIYF
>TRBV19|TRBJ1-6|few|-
TGTGCCAGTAGTAGGCAGAGCTATAATTCACCCCTCCACTTT
CASSRQSYNSPLHF
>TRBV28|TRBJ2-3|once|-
TGTGCCAGCAGTTTAGTGGCGGGCACAGATACGCAGTATTTT
CASSLVAGTDTQYF
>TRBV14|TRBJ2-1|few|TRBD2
TGTGCCAGCAGCCCCCTTAGCGGGGCGTACAGTGAGCAGTTCTTC
CASSPLSGAYSEQFF
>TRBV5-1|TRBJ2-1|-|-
TGCGCCAGCAGCTTGGAGGCAGGGGTCCGAATTGAGCAGTTCTTC
CASSLEAGVRIEQFF
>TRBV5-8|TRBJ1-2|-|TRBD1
TGTGCCAGCAGCTTGGGGCAGGGGGCGGCTGGCTACACCTTC
CASSLGQGAAGYTF
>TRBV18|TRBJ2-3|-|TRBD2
TGTGCCAGCTCACCTCTAGCGGGAGGTTCGGATACGCAGTATTTT
CASSPLAGGSDTQYF
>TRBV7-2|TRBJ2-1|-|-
TGTGCCAGCAGCTTTCGGGCGGGAAACTACAATGAGCAGTTCTTC
CASSFRAGNYNEQFF
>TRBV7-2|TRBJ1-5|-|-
TGTGCCAGCAGCCCCCAGATGGGCGGAGACCAGCCCCAGCATTTT
CASSPQMGGDQPQHF
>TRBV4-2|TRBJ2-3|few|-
TGTGCCAGCAGCCCGTCCCTGGAGCACGGGAGAGCGGATACGCAGTATTTT
CASSPSLEHGRADTQYF
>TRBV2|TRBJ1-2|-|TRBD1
TGTGCCAGCAAAGTTTCGGACAGGGGATACTATGGCTACACCTTC
CASKVSDRGYYGYTF
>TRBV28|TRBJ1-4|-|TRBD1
TGTGCCAGCAGTTCGACACAGGGGTGGGCTGAAAAACTGTTTTTT
CASSSTQGWAEKLFF
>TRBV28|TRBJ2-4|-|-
TGTGCCAGCAGTCCCCCCTCGAGAACAATTCAGTACTTC
CASSPPSRTIQYF
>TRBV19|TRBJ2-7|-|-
TGTGCCAGTAGTAACGTTGGGGGGACCCACGAGCAGTACTTC
CASSNVGGTHEQYF
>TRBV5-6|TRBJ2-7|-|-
TGTGCCAGCAGCTTGGGACAGCTCATCTCCTACGAGCAGTACTTC
CASSLGQLISYEQYF
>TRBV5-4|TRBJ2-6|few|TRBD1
TGTGCCAGCAGCTTACAGGGGGCTGGTGGGGCCAACGTCCTGACTTTC
CASSLQGAGGANVLTF
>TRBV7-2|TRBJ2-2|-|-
TGTGCCAGCAGCTTAGGGTCTGGGGCTATCGGGGAGCTGTTTTTT
CASSLGSGAIGELFF